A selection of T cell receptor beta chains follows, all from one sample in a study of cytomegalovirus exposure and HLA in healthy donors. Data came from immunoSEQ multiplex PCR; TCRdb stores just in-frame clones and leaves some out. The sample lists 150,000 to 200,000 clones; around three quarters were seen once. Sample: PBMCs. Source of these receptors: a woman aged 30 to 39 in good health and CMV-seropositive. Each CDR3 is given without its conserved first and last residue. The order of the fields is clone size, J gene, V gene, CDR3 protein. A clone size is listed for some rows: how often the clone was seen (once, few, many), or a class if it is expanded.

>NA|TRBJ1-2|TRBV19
ASSMLGMRGYT
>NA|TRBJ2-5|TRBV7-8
ASSWMYREVTAETQY
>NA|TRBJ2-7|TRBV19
ASSIGGRVDEQY
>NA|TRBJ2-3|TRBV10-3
AIRSAGSSTDTQY
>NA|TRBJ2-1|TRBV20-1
SASPDEQF
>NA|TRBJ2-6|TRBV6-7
ASSPYRAPLSGANVLT
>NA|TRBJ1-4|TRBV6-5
ASSRGRGGKLF
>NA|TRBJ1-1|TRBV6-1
ASRDRGGSTEAF
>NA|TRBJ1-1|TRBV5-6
ASSPIQGMNTEAF
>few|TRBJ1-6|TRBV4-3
ASRGATLNNSPLH
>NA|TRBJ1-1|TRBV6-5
ASSTGSGYVTEAF
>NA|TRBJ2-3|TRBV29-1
SADRLSTDTQY
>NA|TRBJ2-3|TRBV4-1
ASSQEPLRLAGGKSTDTQY
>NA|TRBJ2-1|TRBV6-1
ASSVVVGEANEQF
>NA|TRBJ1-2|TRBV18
ASSPPAGYGYT
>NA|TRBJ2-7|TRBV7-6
ASSLTPFSGGASYEQY
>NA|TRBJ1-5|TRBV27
ASSSWTGNQPQH
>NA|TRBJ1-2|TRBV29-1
SVERESNYGYT
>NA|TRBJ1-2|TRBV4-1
ASSLAGVLNYGYT
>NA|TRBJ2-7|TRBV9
ASSVGGLMDEQY
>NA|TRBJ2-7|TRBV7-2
ASRTGTSGYEQY
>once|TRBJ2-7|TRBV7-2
ASSSQKGPYEQY
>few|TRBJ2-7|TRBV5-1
ASSSMGQGSLLGEQY
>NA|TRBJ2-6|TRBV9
ASSVSMRGLGGANVLT
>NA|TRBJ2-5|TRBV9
ASNPAGGVETQY
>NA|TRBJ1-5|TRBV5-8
ASSRRFNRGNQPQH
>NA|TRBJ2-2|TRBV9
ASSPTGSNTGELF
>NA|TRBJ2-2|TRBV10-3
ATSRDSGAGELF
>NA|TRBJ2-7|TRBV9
ASSESGDSANEQY
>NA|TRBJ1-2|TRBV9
ASSAGQSNYGYT
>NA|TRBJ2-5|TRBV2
ASRGGLAGAQETQY
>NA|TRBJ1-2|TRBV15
ATSKGLRGQPSNYGYT
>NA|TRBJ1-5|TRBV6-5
ASSYSAGNHQPQH
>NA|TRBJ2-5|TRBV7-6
ASSSLARQVQETQY
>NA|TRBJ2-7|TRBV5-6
ASSLGGGPAEQY